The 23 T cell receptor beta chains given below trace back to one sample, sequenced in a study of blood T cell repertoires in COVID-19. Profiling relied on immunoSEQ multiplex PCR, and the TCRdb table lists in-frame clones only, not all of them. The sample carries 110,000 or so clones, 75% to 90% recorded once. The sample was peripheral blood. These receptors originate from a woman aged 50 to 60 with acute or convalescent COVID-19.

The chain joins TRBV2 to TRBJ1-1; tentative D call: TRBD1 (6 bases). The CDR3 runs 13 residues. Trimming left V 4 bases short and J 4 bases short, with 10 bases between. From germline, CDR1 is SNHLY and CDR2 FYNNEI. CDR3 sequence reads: CASSAARGTEAFF. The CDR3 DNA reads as TGTGCCAGCAGTGCGGCCAGGGGCACTGAAGCTTTCTTT.

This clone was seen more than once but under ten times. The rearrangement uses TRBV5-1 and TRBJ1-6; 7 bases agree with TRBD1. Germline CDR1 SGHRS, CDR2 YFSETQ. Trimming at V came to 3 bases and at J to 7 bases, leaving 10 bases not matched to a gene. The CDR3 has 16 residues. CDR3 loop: CASSWGGVGQNSPLHF. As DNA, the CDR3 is TGCGCCAGCAGCTGGGGTGGGGTGGGACAGAATTCACCCCTCCACTTT.

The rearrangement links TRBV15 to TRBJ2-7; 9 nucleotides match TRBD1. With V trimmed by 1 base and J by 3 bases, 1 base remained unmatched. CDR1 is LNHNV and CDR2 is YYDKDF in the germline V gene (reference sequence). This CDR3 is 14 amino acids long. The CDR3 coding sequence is TGTGCCACCAGCAGAGGGACAGGGGACTACGAGCAGTACTTC. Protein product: CATSRGTGDYEQYF.

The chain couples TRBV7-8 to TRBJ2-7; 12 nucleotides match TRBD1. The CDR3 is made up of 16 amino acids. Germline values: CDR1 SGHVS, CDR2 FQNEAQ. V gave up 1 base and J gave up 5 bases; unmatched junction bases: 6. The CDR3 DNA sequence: TGTGCCAGCAGCTTAGTTCCGGGACAGGGGGCCCACGAGCAGTACTTC. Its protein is CASSLVPGQGAHEQYF.

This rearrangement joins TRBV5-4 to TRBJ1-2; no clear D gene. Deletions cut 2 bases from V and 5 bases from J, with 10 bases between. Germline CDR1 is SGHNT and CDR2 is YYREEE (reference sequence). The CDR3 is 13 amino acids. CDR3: CASSFGGAYGYTF. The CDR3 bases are TGTGCCAGCAGCTTCGGCGGAGCTTATGGCTACACCTTC.

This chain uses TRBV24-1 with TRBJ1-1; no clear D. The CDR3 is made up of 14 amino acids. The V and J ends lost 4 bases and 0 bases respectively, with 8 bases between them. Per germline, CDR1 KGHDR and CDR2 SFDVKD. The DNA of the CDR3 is TGTGCCACCAGTGAATCCGACATGAACACTGAAGCTTTCTTT. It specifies CATSESDMNTEAFF.

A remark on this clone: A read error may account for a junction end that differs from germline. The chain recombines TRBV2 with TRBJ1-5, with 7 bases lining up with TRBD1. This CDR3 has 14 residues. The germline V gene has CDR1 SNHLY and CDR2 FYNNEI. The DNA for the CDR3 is TGTGCCAGCAGGGACAGGATCCCCAATCAGCCCCGGCATTTT. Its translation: CASRDRIPNQPRHF.

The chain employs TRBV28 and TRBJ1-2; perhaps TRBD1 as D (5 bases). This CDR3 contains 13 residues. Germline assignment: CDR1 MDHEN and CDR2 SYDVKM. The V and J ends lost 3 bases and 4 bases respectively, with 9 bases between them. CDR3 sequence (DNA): TGTGCCAGCAGTTTCGGGCAGGGCTATGGCTACACCTTC. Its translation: CASSFGQGYGYTF.

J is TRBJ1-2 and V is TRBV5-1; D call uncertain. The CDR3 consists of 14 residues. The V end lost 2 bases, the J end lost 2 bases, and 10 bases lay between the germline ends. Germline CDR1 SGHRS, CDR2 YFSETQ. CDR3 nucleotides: TGCGCCAGCAGCTTAGAAAGCGCCAACTATGGCTACACCTTC. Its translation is CASSLESANYGYTF.

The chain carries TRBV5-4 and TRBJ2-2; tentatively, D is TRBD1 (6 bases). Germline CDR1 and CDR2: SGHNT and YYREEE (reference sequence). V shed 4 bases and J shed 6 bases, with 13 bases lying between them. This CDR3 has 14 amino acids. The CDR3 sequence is CASSPRAGAGELFF. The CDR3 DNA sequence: TGTGCCAGCAGCCCCCGGGCAGGGGCCGGGGAGCTGTTTTTT. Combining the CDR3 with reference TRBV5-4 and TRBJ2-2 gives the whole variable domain ETGVTQSPTHLIKTRGQQVTLRCSSQSGHNTVSWYQQALGQGPQFIFQYYREEENGRGNFPPRFSGLQFPNYSSELNVNALELDDSALYLCASSPRAGAGELFFGEGSRLTVL.

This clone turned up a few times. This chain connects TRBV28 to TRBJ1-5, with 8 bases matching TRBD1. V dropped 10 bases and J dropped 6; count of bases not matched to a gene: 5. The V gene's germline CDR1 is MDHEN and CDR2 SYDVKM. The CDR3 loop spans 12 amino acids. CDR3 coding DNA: TGTGCCACCTGGACAGGGCCTCAGCCCCAGCATTTT. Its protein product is CATWTGPQPQHF.

CDR3 protein: CASSLGQGYTF. In DNA form, the CDR3 reads TGCGCCAGCAGCTTGGGACAGGGCTACACCTTC. V gene TRBV5-1 combines with J gene TRBJ1-2; a weak D match, TRBD1 (5 bases). CDR1 is SGHRS and CDR2 is YFSETQ in the germline V gene. Trimming removed 0 bases from V and 8 bases from J, with 5 bases in between. This CDR3 contains 11 residues. The entire variable domain, with the rest obtained from reference TRBV5-1 and TRBJ1-2, is as follows: KAGVTQTPRYLIKTRGQQVTLSCSPISGHRSVSWYQQTPGQGLQFLFEYFSETQRNKGNFPGRFSGRQFSNSRSEMNVSTLELGDSALYLCASSLGQGYTFGSGTRLTVV.

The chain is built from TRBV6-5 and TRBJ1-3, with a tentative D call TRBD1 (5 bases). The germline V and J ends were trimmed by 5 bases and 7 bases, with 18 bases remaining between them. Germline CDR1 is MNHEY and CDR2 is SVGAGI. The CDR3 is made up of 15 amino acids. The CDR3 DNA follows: TGTGCCAGCAGTCCTCCCGGCAGGGTAGGGAACACCATATATTTT. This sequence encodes CASSPPGRVGNTIYF.

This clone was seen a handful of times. The CDR3 protein is CASSPVQGAIRNQPQHF. The CDR3 DNA reads TGTGCCAGTAGCCCCGTACAAGGGGCGATACGAAATCAGCCCCAGCATTTT. The V and J genes are TRBV19 and TRBJ1-5, with a weak D call TRBD1 (5 bases). The CDR3 consists of 17 residues. Germline CDR1 and CDR2: LNHDA and SQIVND (reference sequence). Deletions cut 6 bases from V and 4 bases from J, with 22 bases between.

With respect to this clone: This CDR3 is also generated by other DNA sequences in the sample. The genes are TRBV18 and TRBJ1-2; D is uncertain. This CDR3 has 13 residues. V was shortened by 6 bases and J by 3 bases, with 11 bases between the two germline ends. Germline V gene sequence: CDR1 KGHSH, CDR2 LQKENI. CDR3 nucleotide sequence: TGTGCCAGCTCGCCGGAGCGGGACTATGGCTACACCTTC. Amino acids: CASSPERDYGYTF.

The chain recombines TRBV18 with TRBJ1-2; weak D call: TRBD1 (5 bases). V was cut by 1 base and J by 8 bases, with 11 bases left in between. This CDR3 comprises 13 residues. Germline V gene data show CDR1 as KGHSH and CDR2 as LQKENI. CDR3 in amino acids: CASSPRREEGYTF. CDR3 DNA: TGTGCCAGCTCACCACGCAGGGAAGAAGGCTACACCTTC.

The CDR3 sequence: CASTPTPLDYNEQFF. As DNA, the CDR3 is TGTGCCAGCACCCCTACTCCTCTTGACTACAATGAGCAGTTCTTC. V and J are TRBV6-5 and TRBJ2-1, with D unclear. The CDR3 sequence is 15 residues long. The germline V gene has CDR1 MNHEY and CDR2 SVGAGI. Trimming removed 7 bases at V and 3 bases at J, with 16 bases between.

CDR3 sequence: CASSLAPDISTGELFF. The CDR3 nucleotides are TGCGCCAGCAGCTTGGCCCCGGACATTTCAACCGGGGAGCTGTTTTTT. The chain is built from TRBV5-1 and TRBJ2-2; TRBD1 might be the D (5 bases). The CDR3 has 16 residues. Germline V gives CDR1 SGHRS, CDR2 YFSETQ. V lost 0 bases to trimming and J lost 5 bases, with 14 bases between them.

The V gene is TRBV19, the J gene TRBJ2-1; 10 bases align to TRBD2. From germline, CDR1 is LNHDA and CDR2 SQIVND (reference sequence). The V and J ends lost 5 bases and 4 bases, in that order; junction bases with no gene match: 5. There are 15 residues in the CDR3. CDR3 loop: CASSERGGPYNEQFF. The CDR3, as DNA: TGTGCCAGTAGTGAGCGGGGGGGCCCATACAATGAGCAGTTCTTC.

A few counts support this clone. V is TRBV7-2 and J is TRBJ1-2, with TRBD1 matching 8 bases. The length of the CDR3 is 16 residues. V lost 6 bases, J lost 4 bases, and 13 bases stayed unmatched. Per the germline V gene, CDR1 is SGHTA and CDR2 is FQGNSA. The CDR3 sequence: CASRANPTGASYGYTF. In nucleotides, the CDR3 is TGTGCCAGCAGAGCGAACCCGACAGGGGCCTCCTATGGCTACACCTTC.

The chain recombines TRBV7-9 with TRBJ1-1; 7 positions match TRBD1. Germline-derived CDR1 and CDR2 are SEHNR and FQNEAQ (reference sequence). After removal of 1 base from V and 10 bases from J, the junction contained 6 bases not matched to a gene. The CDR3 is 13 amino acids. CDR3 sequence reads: CASSLVSDRVAFF. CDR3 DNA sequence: TGTGCCAGCAGCTTAGTCTCCGACAGGGTAGCTTTCTTT. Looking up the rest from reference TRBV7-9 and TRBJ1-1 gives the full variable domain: DTGVSQNPRHKITKRGQNVTFRCDPISEHNRLYWYRQTLGQGPEFLTYFQNEAQLEKSRLLSDRFSAERPKGSFSTLEIQRTEQGDSAMYLCASSLVSDRVAFFGQGTRLTVV.

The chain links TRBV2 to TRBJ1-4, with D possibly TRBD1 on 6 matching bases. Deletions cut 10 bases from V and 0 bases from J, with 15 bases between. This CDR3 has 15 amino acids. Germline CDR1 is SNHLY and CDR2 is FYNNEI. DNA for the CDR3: TGTGCCAACAAACAGGGATGGGCAACTAATGAAAAACTGTTTTTT. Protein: CANKQGWATNEKLFF.

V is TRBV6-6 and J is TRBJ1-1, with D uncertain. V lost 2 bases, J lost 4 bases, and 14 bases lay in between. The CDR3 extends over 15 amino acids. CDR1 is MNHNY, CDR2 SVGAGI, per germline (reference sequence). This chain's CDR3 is CASSYHSGRGTEAFF. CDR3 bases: TGTGCCAGCAGTTACCATTCGGGGAGAGGCACTGAAGCTTTCTTT.